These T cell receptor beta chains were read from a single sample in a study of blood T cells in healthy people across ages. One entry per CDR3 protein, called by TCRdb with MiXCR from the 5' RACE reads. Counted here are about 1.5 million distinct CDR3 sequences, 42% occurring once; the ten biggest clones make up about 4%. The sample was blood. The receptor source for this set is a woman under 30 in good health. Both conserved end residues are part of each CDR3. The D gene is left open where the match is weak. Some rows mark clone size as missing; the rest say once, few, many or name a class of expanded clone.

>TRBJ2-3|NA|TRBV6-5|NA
TGTGCCAGTTCACCAGGGGCCCACACAGATACGCAGTATTTT
CASSPGAHTDTQYF
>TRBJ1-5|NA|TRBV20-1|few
TGCAGTGCCCTCATGGGCCGGGGTTCTCAGCCCCAGCATTTT
CSALMGRGSQPQHF
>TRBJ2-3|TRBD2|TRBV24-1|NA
TGTGCCACCAGTGAGGCCAGCGGGAGGAGGGATACGCAGTATTTT
CATSEASGRRDTQYF
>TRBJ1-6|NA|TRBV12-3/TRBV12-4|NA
TGTGCCAGCAGTGCGGGACTGAGTCCATCACCCCTCCACTTT
CASSAGLSPSPLHF
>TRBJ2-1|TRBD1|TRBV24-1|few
TGTGCCACCAGTGATGACAGGGGAGGTAGGGCACGCAATGAGCAGTTCTTC
CATSDDRGGRARNEQFF
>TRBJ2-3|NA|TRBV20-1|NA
TGCAGTGCTAGAGTTGGCGGGGTCACAGATACGCAGTATTTT
CSARVGGVTDTQYF
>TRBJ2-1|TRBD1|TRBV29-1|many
TGCAGCGTTGAGGGGGGACAGGGGGTCTACAATGAGCAGTTCTTC
CSVEGGQGVYNEQFF
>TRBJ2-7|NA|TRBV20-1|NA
TGCAGTGCTAGTCCACTGCTGAACTACGAGCAGTACTTC
CSASPLLNYEQYF
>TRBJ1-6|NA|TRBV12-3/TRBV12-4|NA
TGTGCCAGCAGGGCGCCGACAGGAGATTATAATTCACCCCTCCACTTT
CASRAPTGDYNSPLHF
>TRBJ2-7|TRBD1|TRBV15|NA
TGTGCCACCAGCAAAAGGGGGCCGCGCTCCTACGAGCAGTACTTC
CATSKRGPRSYEQYF
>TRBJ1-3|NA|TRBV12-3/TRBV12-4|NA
TGTGCCAGCAGACCACCCGGACAGCCGAGTGGAAACACCATATATTTT
CASRPPGQPSGNTIYF
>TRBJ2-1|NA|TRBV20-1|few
TGCAGTGCTAGAGATTTTGGGACGGGGAGCTACAATGAGCAGTTCTTC
CSARDFGTGSYNEQFF
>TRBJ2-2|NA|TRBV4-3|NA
TGCGCCAGCAGCCTTGCGGTTGGGGGCGGGGAGCTGTTTTTT
CASSLAVGGGELFF
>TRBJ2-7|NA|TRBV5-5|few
TGTGCCAGCAGCTTCGATCCGAGCTCCTACAATGAGCAGTACTTC
CASSFDPSSYNEQYF
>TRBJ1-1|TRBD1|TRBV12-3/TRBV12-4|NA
TGTGCCAGCAGTAGAACGACAGGGGGGAACACTGAAGCTTTCTTT
CASSRTTGGNTEAFF
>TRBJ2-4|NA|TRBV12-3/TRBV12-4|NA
TGTGCCAGCAGGGAGACCGGGACAACCTTAGCCAAAAACATTCAGTACTTC
CASRETGTTLAKNIQYF
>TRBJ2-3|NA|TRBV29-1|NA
TGCAGCGGCCTCGGAGGCGTGCCAGATACGCAGTATTTT
CSGLGGVPDTQYF
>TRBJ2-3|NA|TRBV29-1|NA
TGCAGCGTTGAGAAAGATTACACAGGTACGCAGTATTTT
CSVEKDYTGTQYF
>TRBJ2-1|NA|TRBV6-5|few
TGTGCCAGCAACAACCGGGAGTATGAGCAGTTCTTC
CASNNREYEQFF
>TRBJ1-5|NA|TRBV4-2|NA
TGTGCCAGCAGCCAACAACTCCGGACAGCTCCCAATCAGCCCCAGCATTTT
CASSQQLRTAPNQPQHF
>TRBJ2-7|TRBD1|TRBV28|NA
TGTGCCAGTGCGGACAGGGATGGCTACGAGCAGTACTTC
CASADRDGYEQYF
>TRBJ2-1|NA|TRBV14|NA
TGTGCCAGCAGCAAAAAATCCGGGACCGCGAGTGATGAGCAGTTCTTC
CASSKKSGTASDEQFF
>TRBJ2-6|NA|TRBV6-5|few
TGTGCCAGCAGTTTCCGGGGCCGCTTCCATAGCTCTGGGGCCAACGTCCTGACTTTC
CASSFRGRFHSSGANVLTF
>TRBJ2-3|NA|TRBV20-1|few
TGCAGTGCTAACGGACAGCCGTCTAGCACAGATACGCAGTATTTT
CSANGQPSSTDTQYF
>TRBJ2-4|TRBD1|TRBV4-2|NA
TGTGCCAGCAGCCACATGGACAGGCTAGCCAAAAACATTCAGTACTTC
CASSHMDRLAKNIQYF
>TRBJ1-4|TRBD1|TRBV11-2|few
TGTGCCAGCAGCCCCGGACAGGGCTCTACCCTTCGGGAAAAACTGTTTTTT
CASSPGQGSTLREKLFF
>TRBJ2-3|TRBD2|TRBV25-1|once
TGTGCCAGCAGTGAAACTGGTAGCGGGGGGTCGGTTACAGATACGCAGTATTTT
CASSETGSGGSVTDTQYF
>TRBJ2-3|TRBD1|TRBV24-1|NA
TGTGCCACCAGTGACTCTTTCCCGGGACAGGGACTCACCTTCACAGATACGCAGTATTTT
CATSDSFPGQGLTFTDTQYF
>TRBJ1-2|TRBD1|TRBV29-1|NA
TGCAGCGTTACCCGCGGATTGGACAGGACAGATGGCCACACCTTC
CSVTRGLDRTDGHTF
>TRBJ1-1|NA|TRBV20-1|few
TGCAGTGCTAGGGGGTCGATGAACACTGAAGCTTTCTTT
CSARGSMNTEAFF
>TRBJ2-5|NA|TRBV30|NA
TGTGCCTGGAGCCCAACCTTAGCGAGAGAGCAGTACTTC
CAWSPTLAREQYF
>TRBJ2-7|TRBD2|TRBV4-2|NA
TGTGCCAGCAGCCCGACGACTAGCGGGAGCTCGTACGAGCAGTACTTC
CASSPTTSGSSYEQYF
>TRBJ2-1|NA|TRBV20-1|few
TGCAGTGCAGGGCCTACGTATAATGAGCAGTTCTTC
CSAGPTYNEQFF
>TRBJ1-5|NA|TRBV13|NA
TGTGCCAGCAGCTTACGCGGCGTCAGGGGAGTCCAGTATAGCAATCAGCCCCAGCATTTT
CASSLRGVRGVQYSNQPQHF
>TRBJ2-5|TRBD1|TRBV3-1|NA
TGTGCCAGCAGCCAGGGACAGGACTCCCCTGGGCAAGAGACCCAGTACTTC
CASSQGQDSPGQETQYF